This TCR beta chain was captured in a study of cytotoxic CD8 clonotypes in ibrutinib-treated CLL. Measured with immunoSEQ multiplex PCR; TCRdb has only the in-frame clones, and not every one. The table includes about 150,000 clones, roughly three quarters detected once. This TCR was sampled from a human donor with chronic lymphocytic leukemia. This material consisted of PBMCs, taken after 24 months of ibrutinib treatment.

In DNA form, the CDR3 reads TGTGCCAGCAGCCGCGGACAGGCCCGTGAAAAACTGTTTTTT. Translation gives CASSRGQAREKLFF. The V gene is TRBV6-5, the J gene TRBJ1-4; 7 bases match TRBD1. The germline V gene encodes CDR1 MNHEY and CDR2 SVGAGI. The CDR3 loop spans 14 amino acids. V was clipped by 6 bases and J by 7 bases; unmatched bases: 8.